The subject of this entry is one TCR beta chain. The table came from immunoSEQ multiplex PCR; TCRdb's copy has only in-frame clones and leaves some out. The repertoire holds over 15,000 clones, with about 80% as singletons. This sample was included in a study of OX40 agonist ivuxolimab in advanced cancers. The overall study: Intravenous ivuxolimab was administered to patients every 2 weeks at 0.01 to 10 mg/kg.

Deletions cut 3 bases from V and 0 bases from J, with 15 bases between. Germline loops: CDR1 LNHDA, CDR2 SQIVND (reference sequence). The CDR3 spans 17 residues. The source was CD4+ or CD8+ T cells sorted from blood, collected in a trial of the OX40 agonist ivuxolimab. The gene calls are TRBV19 and TRBJ2-4, with D possibly being TRBD1 or TRBD2 (6 bases each). This sequence was found in an adult with an advanced solid tumor such as melanoma, head and neck, liver or kidney cancer. CDR3 nucleotide sequence: TGTGCCAGTAGTATCGGGGGCGGGATGCAAGCCAAAAACATTCAGTACTTC. The encoded protein is CASSIGGGMQAKNIQYF.